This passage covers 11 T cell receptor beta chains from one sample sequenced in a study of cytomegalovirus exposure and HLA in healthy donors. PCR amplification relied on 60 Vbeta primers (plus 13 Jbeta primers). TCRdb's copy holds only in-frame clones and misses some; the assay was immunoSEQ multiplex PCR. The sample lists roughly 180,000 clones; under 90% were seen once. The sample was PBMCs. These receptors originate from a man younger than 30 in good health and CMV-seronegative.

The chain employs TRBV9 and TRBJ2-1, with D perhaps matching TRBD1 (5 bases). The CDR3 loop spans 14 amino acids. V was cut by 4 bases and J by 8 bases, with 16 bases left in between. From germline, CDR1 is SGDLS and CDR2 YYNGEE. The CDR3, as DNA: TGTGCCAGCAGCCCTTCCTCTCAGGGATATGAGCAGTTCTTC. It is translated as CASSPSSQGYEQFF.

The CDR3 DNA reads as TGTGCCAGCAGCTACACGGGACAGACCTACAATGAGCAGTTCTTC. Its translation: CASSYTGQTYNEQFF. The chain recombines TRBV11-2 with TRBJ2-1, with 7 bases lining up with TRBD1. Germline CDR1 SGHAT, CDR2 FQNNGV. This CDR3 spans 15 amino acids. Losses at the gene ends were 4 bases for V and 2 bases for J; bases not matched to a gene: 5.

The CDR3 DNA sequence: TGTGCCAGCAGCTTAAATCCTCACAGTTCAAGCTCCTACGAGCAGTACTTC. This sequence encodes CASSLNPHSSSSYEQYF. The gene calls are TRBV7-2 and TRBJ2-7, with no clear D. Germline lookup yields CDR1 SGHTA and CDR2 FQGNSA. The CDR3 contains 17 residues. Trimming shortened V by 2 bases and J by 0 bases, and 17 bases separated the two germline ends.

The CDR3 DNA sequence: TGCGCCAGCAGCGACCGGGACAGAAACACCGGGGAGCTGTTTTTT. It specifies CASSDRDRNTGELFF. V and J are TRBV5-1 and TRBJ2-2, with 7 positions matching TRBD1. V shed 4 bases and J 2 bases; nucleotides not matched to a gene: 5. The CDR3 is 15 residues long. Germline V gene data show CDR1 as SGHRS and CDR2 as YFSETQ. The whole variable domain, remainder taken from reference TRBV5-1 and TRBJ2-2, is KAGVTQTPRYLIKTRGQQVTLSCSPISGHRSVSWYQQTPGQGLQFLFEYFSETQRNKGNFPGRFSGRQFSNSRSEMNVSTLELGDSALYLCASSDRDRNTGELFFGEGSRLTVL.

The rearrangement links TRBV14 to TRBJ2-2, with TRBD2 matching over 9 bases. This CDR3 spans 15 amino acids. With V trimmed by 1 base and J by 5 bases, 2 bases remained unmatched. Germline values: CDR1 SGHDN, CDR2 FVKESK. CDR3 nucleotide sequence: TGTGCCAGCAGCCAAGCGGCGGGGGGGACCGGGGAGCTGTTTTTT. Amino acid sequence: CASSQAAGGTGELFF.

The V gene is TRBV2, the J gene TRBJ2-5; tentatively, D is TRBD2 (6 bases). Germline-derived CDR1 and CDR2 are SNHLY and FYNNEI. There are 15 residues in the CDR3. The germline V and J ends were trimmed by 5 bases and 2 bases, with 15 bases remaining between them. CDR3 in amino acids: CASSLLLAWQETQYF. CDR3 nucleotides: TGTGCCAGCAGTCTGCTACTAGCTTGGCAAGAGACCCAGTACTTC. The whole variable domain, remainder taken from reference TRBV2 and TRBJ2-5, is EPEVTQTPSHQVTQMGQEVILRCVPISNHLYFYWYRQILGQKVEFLVSFYNNEISEKSEIFDDQFSVERPDGSNFTLKIRSTKLEDSAMYFCASSLLLAWQETQYFGPGTRLLVL.

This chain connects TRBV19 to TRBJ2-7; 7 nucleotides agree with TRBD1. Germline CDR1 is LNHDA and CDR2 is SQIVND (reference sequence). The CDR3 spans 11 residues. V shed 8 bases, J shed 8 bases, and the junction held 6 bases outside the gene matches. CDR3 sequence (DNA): TGTGCCAGTCGGACAGGCCGTAAGCAGTACTTC. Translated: CASRTGRKQYF.

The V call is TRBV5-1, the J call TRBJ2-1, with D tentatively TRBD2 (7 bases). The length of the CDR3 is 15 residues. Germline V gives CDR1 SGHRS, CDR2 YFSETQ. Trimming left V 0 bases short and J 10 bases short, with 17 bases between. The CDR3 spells CASSLDSGGPDEQFF. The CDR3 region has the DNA TGCGCCAGCAGCTTGGATTCCGGGGGGCCGGACGAGCAGTTCTTC.

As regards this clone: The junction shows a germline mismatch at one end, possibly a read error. This CDR3 is CASSPTGLGEQYF. The CDR3 DNA follows: TGTGCTAGCAGCCCGACAGGGCTTGGCGAGCAGTACTTC. The chain carries TRBV7-7 and TRBJ2-7; 7 bases fit TRBD1. The germline CDR1 and CDR2 sequences are SSHAT and FNYEAQ (reference sequence). The CDR3 covers 13 residues.

The CDR3 DNA follows: TGTGCCAGCAGCGTAGCTGCGGGACCTCCCTACAATGAGCAGTTCTTC. Its protein is CASSVAAGPPYNEQFF. This chain connects TRBV9 to TRBJ2-1; possibly TRBD2 for D (6 bases). Germline CDR1 and CDR2: SGDLS and YYNGEE. Trimming cost V 0 bases and J 2 bases, with 12 bases left between them. The CDR3 runs to 16 residues. The whole variable domain, remainder taken from reference TRBV9 and TRBJ2-1, is DSGVTQTPKHLITATGQRVTLRCSPRSGDLSVYWYQQSLDQGLQFLIQYYNGEERAKGNILERFSAQQFPDLHSELNLSSLELGDSALYFCASSVAAGPPYNEQFFGPGTRLTVL.

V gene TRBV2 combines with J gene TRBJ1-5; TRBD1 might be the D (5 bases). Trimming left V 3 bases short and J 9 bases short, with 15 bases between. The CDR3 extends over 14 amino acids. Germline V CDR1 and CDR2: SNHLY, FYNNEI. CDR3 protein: CASSEGQKPRPQHF. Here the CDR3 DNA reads TGTGCCAGCAGTGAGGGGCAGAAGCCTCGGCCCCAGCATTTT.